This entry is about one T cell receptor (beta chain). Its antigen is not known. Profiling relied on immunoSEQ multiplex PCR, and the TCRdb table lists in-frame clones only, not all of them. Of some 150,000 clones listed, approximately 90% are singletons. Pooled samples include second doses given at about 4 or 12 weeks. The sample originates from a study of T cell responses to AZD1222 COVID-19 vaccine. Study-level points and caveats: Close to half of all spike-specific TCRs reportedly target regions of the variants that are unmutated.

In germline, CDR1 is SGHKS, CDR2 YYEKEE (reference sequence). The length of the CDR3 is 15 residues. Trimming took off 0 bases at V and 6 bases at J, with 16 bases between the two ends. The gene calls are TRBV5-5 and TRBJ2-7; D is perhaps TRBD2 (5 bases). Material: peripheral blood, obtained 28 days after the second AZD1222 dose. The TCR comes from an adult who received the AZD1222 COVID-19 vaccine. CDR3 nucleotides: TGTGCCAGCAGCTTGGAATCGTGGTATGGGAGCGAGCAGTACTTC. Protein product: CASSLESWYGSEQYF.